The 17 T cell receptor beta chains below were found in one sample sequenced in a study of identical twins. TCRdb reanalysed the 5' RACE reads using MiXCR and keeps one entry per CDR3 protein. The sample contains about 470,000 distinct CDR3 sequences, 24% of which appear only once. Another study also made use of these data, one on T cells expressing NK-cell markers.

Sequenced sample: CD4+ T cells sorted from blood. The receptor source for this set is a woman younger than 35 in good health.

There are a few counts of this clonotype. The rearrangement joins TRBV3-1 to TRBJ2-7; no clear D gene. The CDR3 is 13 amino acids. In germline, CDR1 is LGHDT, CDR2 YNNKEL (reference sequence). Trimming removed 1 base from V and 6 bases from J, with 10 bases in between. CDR3 sequence reads: CASSQAEGSEQYF. CDR3 coding DNA: TGTGCCAGCAGCCAAGCTGAAGGGTCCGAGCAGTACTTC.

V is TRBV5-1 and J is TRBJ2-1; D is tentatively TRBD1 or TRBD2 (6 bases each). V was cut by 4 bases and J by 9 bases, with 20 bases left in between. The CDR3 totals 15 residues. Germline V gene data show CDR1 as SGHRS and CDR2 as YFSETQ. CDR3 region: CASSPGGAGPTEQFF. CDR3 coding DNA: TGCGCCAGCAGCCCCGGGGGCGCAGGGCCCACTGAGCAGTTCTTC.

This clonotype appeared a few times. V is TRBV6-1 and J is TRBJ2-3; 7 bases map to TRBD1. The CDR3 consists of 13 residues. Trimming cost V 10 bases and J 0 bases; bases outside gene matches: 4. Germline V lookup: CDR1 MNHNS, CDR2 SASEGT. DNA of the CDR3: TGTGCCACAAAGGGGGCTAGCACAGATACGCAGTATTTT. Its translation is CATKGASTDTQYF.

The rearrangement joins TRBV20-1 to TRBJ2-7, with 10 bases fitting TRBD2. The length of the CDR3 is 15 residues. CDR1 and CDR2 (germline): DFQATT, SNEGSKA (reference sequence). With V trimmed by 1 base and J by 10 bases, 13 bases remained unmatched. The CDR3 sequence is CSARVNPGTSDTQYF. In DNA, the CDR3 is TGCAGTGCTAGAGTAAACCCCGGGACTAGCGATACTCAGTACTTC.

The CDR3 sequence: CASSPTARGANVLTF. CDR3 nucleotide sequence: TGTGCCAGCAGCCCAACAGCCCGAGGGGCCAACGTCCTGACTTTC. V gene TRBV12-3 or TRBV12-4 combines with J gene TRBJ2-6; D unclear. The CDR3 covers 15 residues. Trimming removed 6 bases at V and 4 bases at J, with 13 bases between.

This clonotype showed up just a few times. The chain employs TRBV4-2 and TRBJ2-2; possibly TRBD2 for D (5 bases). Germline V gene lookup returns CDR1 LGHNA and CDR2 YNFKEQ. Between the trimmed V and J ends, which lost 6 bases and 0 bases, there was a span of 8 bases. The CDR3 spans 14 residues. In DNA form, the CDR3 reads TGTGCCAGCAGTAGCGCGACGAACACCGGGGAGCTGTTTTTT. Its protein is CASSSATNTGELFF.

This clonotype was counted many times. This rearrangement joins TRBV5-1 to TRBJ2-3; a weak D match, TRBD1 (5 bases). V gave up 4 bases and J gave up 5 bases, with 8 bases separating them. CDR1 SGHRS and CDR2 YFSETQ come from the germline V gene. This CDR3 is 12 amino acids long. The chain's CDR3 is CASSLQGDTQYF. As DNA, the CDR3 is TGCGCCAGCAGCCTCCAGGGAGATACGCAGTATTTT.

The chain has TRBV6-2 or TRBV6-3 and TRBJ2-1; 13 bases are a match to TRBD2. This CDR3 has 16 residues. Trimming cost V 5 bases and J 6 bases; bases outside gene matches: 7. Germline V lookup: CDR1 MNHEY, CDR2 SVGEGT. The DNA of the CDR3 is TGTGCCAGCAGTCGGACTAGCGGGAGCAGGGGCAATGAGCAGTTCTTC. Translated: CASSRTSGSRGNEQFF.

The chain uses TRBV9 and TRBJ2-2; D possibly corresponds to TRBD2 (5 bases). The CDR3 is 16 amino acids. CDR1 and CDR2 (germline): SGDLS, YYNGEE. Deletions cut 0 bases from V and 1 base from J, with 10 bases between. CDR3 loop: CASSVVTGWNTGELFF. The CDR3 coding sequence is TGTGCCAGCAGCGTAGTTACGGGATGGAACACCGGGGAGCTGTTTTTT.

This clonotype turned up a few times. CDR3 loop: CASSQGRGEGSSYEQYF. The CDR3 region has the DNA TGTGCCAGCAGCCAAGGCCGGGGGGAGGGAAGCTCCTACGAGCAGTACTTC. The V call is TRBV3-1, the J call TRBJ2-7, with 7 bases aligning to TRBD2. CDR1 and CDR2 (germline): LGHDT, YNNKEL (reference sequence). The CDR3 extends over 17 amino acids. V shed 1 base and J 0 bases; nucleotides not matched to a gene: 9.

The chain has TRBV20-1 and TRBJ1-2, with a tentative D call TRBD1 (6 bases). The CDR3 has 13 residues. Trimming shortened V by 5 bases and J by 1 base, and 11 bases separated the two germline ends. Germline values: CDR1 DFQATT, CDR2 SNEGSKA (reference sequence). The CDR3 DNA follows: TGCAGTGCTTCCGGGACACATAACTATGGCTACACCTTC. It specifies CSASGTHNYGYTF.

J is TRBJ1-5 and V is TRBV24-1; 11 bases agree with TRBD1. The CDR3 is 14 amino acids. From germline, CDR1 is KGHDR and CDR2 SFDVKD. With 12 bases clipped from V and 5 bases from J, the junction kept 8 bases outside the gene matches. CDR3 sequence: CASNGQGADQPQHF. CDR3 DNA: TGTGCCTCGAATGGACAGGGGGCGGATCAGCCCCAGCATTTT.

This clonotype has more than one count but fewer than ten. The chain is built from TRBV27 and TRBJ2-4; D not resolved. CDR1 MNHEY and CDR2 SMNVEV come from the germline V gene (reference sequence). CDR3 length: 14 residues. V was cut by 3 bases and J by 6 bases, with 12 bases left in between. CDR3 bases: TGTGCCAGCAGTTTCGTGGCCTGGGGAAACATTCAGTACTTC. It translates to CASSFVAWGNIQYF.

The genes are TRBV5-5 and TRBJ2-2; no clear D gene. V was trimmed by 6 bases and J by 0 bases, leaving 9 bases between them. CDR3 length: 14 amino acids. Germline loops: CDR1 SGHKS, CDR2 YYEKEE (reference sequence). CDR3 coding DNA: TGTGCCAGCACCCCGACACCGAACACCGGGGAGCTGTTTTTT. Its translation is CASTPTPNTGELFF.

This clonotype was recorded many times. In DNA, the CDR3 is TGCAGCGCGGGTACATTGAACACTGAAGCTTTCTTT. It is translated as CSAGTLNTEAFF. The rearrangement links TRBV29-1 to TRBJ1-1, with D unresolved. Germline V CDR1 and CDR2: SQVTM, ANQGSEA. The CDR3 is 12 residues long. Trimming removed 7 bases at V and 0 bases at J, with 9 bases between.

V and J are TRBV20-1 and TRBJ1-5; D is undetermined. The CDR3 has 12 residues. The germline V and J ends were trimmed by 6 bases and 2 bases, with 8 bases remaining between them. Germline CDR1 and CDR2: DFQATT and SNEGSKA (reference sequence). The CDR3: CSAEVGNQPQHF. In DNA, the CDR3 is TGCAGTGCGGAGGTAGGCAATCAGCCCCAGCATTTT.

This clonotype was seen a handful of times. This chain connects TRBV20-1 to TRBJ2-4; D is unresolved. CDR1 and CDR2 from the germline V gene are DFQATT and SNEGSKA (reference sequence). The CDR3 consists of 16 residues. The V end was cut by 0 bases, the J end by 2 bases, with 14 bases between. This CDR3 is CSARDLGSRSKNIQYF. The CDR3 nucleotides are TGCAGTGCTAGAGATCTCGGGTCCAGGTCCAAAAACATTCAGTACTTC.